This T cell receptor (beta chain) stems from a study of vaccination and CD4 T cells after COVID-19. Study information: Samples taken post-COVID came a median about 100 days after diagnosis, ranging from 35 to 161. Post-vaccine sampling followed dose two by a median roughly 70 days (range 14 to 241).

Remarks on this clonotype: Its antigen is unknown.

This sample's treatment: approximately 11-day PBMC culture with coronavirus spike peptide pools or control peptides (ViraFEST assay). Using peptide pools, antigen-specific T cells were expanded in ViraFEST before TCRs were sequenced. This CDR3 is 11 amino acids long. V lost 4 bases and J lost 16; bases outside the gene matches: 4. With the Oncomine TCR Beta short-read assay, DNA from cultured CD4+ T cells was sequenced. In TCRdb, the PCR reads were re-called with MiXCR into one record per CDR3 protein. The table lists roughly 24,000 distinct CDR3 sequences, 40% to 50% of them singletons, with about 11% in the top ten.

The receptor comes from a human donor who had recovered from COVID-19. V gene TRBV12-3 or TRBV12-4 combines with J gene TRBJ1-5; 10 nucleotides match TRBD1. The source material was CD4+ T cells from blood, cultured in vitro. The CDR3 spells CASSSGTGEHF. CDR3 coding DNA: TGTGCCAGCAGTTCCGGGACAGGGGAACATTTT.